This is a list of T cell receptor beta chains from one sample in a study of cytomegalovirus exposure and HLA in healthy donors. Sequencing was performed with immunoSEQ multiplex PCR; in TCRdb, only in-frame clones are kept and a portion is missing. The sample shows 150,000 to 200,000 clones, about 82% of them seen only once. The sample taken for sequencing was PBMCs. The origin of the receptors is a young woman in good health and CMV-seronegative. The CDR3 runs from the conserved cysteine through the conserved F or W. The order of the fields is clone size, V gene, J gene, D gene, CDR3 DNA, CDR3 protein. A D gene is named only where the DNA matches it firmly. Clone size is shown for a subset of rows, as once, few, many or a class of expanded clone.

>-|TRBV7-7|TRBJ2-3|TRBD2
TGTGCCAGCAGCTCGGGACTAGCGGGGAGAAATACGCAGTATTTT
CASSSGLAGRNTQYF
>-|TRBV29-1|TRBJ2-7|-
TGCAGCGTTAGGGACAACTACGAGCAGTACTTC
CSVRDNYEQYF
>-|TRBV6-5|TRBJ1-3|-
TGTGCCAGCACCCTGTTGACAGCCCCTGGAAACACCATATATTTT
CASTLLTAPGNTIYF
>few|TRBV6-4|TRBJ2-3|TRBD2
TGTGCCAGCAGTGATTCGACTAGCGGGATGACAGATACGCAGTATTTT
CASSDSTSGMTDTQYF
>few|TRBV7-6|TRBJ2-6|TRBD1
TGTGCCAGCAGCCCGACAGGGTTGGGGGCCAACGTCCTGACTTTC
CASSPTGLGANVLTF
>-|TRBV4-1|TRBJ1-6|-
TGCGCCAGCAGCCAAGATCTTTTAAATTCACCCCTCCACTTT
CASSQDLLNSPLHF
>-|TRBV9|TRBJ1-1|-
TGTGCCAGCAGTGGGCAGGGAAGCACTGAAGCTTTCTTT
CASSGQGSTEAFF
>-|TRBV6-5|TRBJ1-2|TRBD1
TGTGCCAGCAGTACGGATGGCGGACAGGGGCGAGGCTACACCTTC
CASSTDGGQGRGYTF
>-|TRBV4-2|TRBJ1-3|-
TGTGCCAGCAGCCAAGAAGGGCGGGCTGGAAACACCATATATTTT
CASSQEGRAGNTIYF
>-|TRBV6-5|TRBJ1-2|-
TGTGCCAGCACCCCACGCGGGGGCCTCTATGGCTACACCTTC
CASTPRGGLYGYTF
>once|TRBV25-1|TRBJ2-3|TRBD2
TGTGCCAGCAGTGACCTCCCTAGCGGGAGCACAGATACGCAGTATTTT
CASSDLPSGSTDTQYF
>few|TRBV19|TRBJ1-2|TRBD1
TGTGCCAGTGGGACAGGGGGCTCGGGCTATGGCTACACCTTC
CASGTGGSGYGYTF
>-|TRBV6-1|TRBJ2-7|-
TGTGCCAGCAGCTTAACAGGGATCCACGAGCAGTACTTC
CASSLTGIHEQYF
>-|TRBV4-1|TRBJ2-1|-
TGCGCCAGCAGCCAAGAGGGGGGTGAGGATGAGCAGTTCTTC
CASSQEGGEDEQFF
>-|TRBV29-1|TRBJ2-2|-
TGCAGCGTTGAACCGGGGGTGGGCACCGGGGAGCTGTTTTTT
CSVEPGVGTGELFF
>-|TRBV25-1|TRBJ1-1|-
TGTGCCAGCAGTGAGGGACTTGAAGCTTTCTTT
CASSEGLEAFF
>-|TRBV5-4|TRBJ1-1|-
TGTGCCAGCAGTCCCACAGGCGGGGGTGAAGCTTTCTTT
CASSPTGGGEAFF
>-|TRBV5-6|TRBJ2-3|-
TGTGCCAGCAGGATGCGGCTTGCTGAGAGGTTTAGCACAGATACGCAGTATTTT
CASRMRLAERFSTDTQYF
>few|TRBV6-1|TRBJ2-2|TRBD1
TGTGCCAGCAGTGTCGACAGGGATGAAGACACCGGGGAGCTGTTTTTT
CASSVDRDEDTGELFF
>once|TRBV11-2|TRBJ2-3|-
TGTGCCAGCAGCCCCCGCCAAGGACACCTCACAGATACGCAGTATTTT
CASSPRQGHLTDTQYF
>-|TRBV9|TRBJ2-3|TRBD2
TGTGCCAGCAGCGGTAGCGGGGGGGCATTAGATACGCAGTATTTT
CASSGSGGALDTQYF
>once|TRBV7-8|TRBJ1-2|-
TGTGCCAGCAGCCCCGGGGAGGTTGGCTATGGCTACACCTTC
CASSPGEVGYGYTF
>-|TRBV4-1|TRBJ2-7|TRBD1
TGCGCCAGCAGCCAAGAATTTCGGACAGGTGGGACCTACGAGCAGTACTTC
CASSQEFRTGGTYEQYF
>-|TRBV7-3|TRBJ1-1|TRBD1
TGTGCCAGCAGCTCCACTGGACAGGGGACTGAAGCTTTCTTT
CASSSTGQGTEAFF
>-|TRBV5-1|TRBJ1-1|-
TGCGCCAGCCTCGTTACACTGAACACTGAAGCTTTCTTT
CASLVTLNTEAFF
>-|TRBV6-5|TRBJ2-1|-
TGTGCCAGCAGTTTTTGGTATCAGGGGCACAATGAGCAGTTCTTC
CASSFWYQGHNEQFF
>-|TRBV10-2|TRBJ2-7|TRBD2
TGCGCCAGCAGTGAAGTGACGGGGGGGCCAGCGGGGGGAATTCGATACGAGCAGTACTTC
CASSEVTGGPAGGIRYEQYF
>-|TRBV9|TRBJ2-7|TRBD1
TGTGCCAGCAGCGCCCGGGACAGGGGCGCTGGGGAGCAGTACTTC
CASSARDRGAGEQYF
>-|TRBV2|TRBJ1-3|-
TGTGCCAGCCAGGGTATGTCTGGAAACACCATATATTTT
CASQGMSGNTIYF
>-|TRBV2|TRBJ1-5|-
TGTGCCAGCAGTGAGGGAGGGGGAAGCAATCAGCCCCAGCATTTT
CASSEGGGSNQPQHF
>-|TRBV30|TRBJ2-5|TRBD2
TGTGCCTCCCGACTAGCGGGGGGGGAGACCCAGTACTTC
CASRLAGGETQYF
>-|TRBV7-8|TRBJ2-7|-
TGTGCCAGCAGCCTTGATTCGGGTCAGGGGAACTACGAGCAGTACTTC
CASSLDSGQGNYEQYF
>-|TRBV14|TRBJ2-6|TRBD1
TGTGCCAGCAGCGGTCGGCCGACAGGGGGCTCTGGGGCCAACGTCCTGACTTTC
CASSGRPTGGSGANVLTF
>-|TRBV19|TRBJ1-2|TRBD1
TGTGCCAGTACCACAACAGGGGGTGTTAACTATGGCTACACCTTC
CASTTTGGVNYGYTF
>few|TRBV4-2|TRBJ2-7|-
TGTGCCAGCAGCCAAGGGGCAGGGGTCTTTTACGAGCAGTACTTC
CASSQGAGVFYEQYF
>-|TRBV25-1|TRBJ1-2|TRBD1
TGTGCCAGCAGTGAACTCCGGGACAGGGAGTATGGCTACACCTTC
CASSELRDREYGYTF
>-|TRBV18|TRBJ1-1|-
TGTGCCAGCTCACCACGGGGCAGGAGCACTGAAGCTTTCTTT
CASSPRGRSTEAFF
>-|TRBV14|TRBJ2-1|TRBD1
TGTGCCAGCAGCCAATCTGGGGGGACAGGGGCGCGGGGTGAGCAGTTCTTC
CASSQSGGTGARGEQFF
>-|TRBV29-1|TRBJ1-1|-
TGCAGCGTTGAAGAGGGGGCAGGGCGCACTGAAGCTTTCTTT
CSVEEGAGRTEAFF
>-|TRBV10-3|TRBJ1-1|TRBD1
TGTGCCATCACCGAGACAGGGTACAACACTGAAGCTTTCTTT
CAITETGYNTEAFF
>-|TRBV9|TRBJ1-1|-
TGTGCCAGCACGGCCCGCCCGGGGGGGACTGAAGCTTTCTTT
CASTARPGGTEAFF
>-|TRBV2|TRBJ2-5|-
TGTGCCAGGGGGGACACGGGTCAAGAGACCCAGTACTTC
CARGDTGQETQYF
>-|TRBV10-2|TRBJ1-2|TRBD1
TGCGCCAGCAGTGGTTCAGGGGGAGGCTACACCTTC
CASSGSGGGYTF
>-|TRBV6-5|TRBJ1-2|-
TGTGCCAGCGCTAGGTCGTCTAACTATGGCTACACCTTC
CASARSSNYGYTF
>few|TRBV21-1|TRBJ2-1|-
TGTGCCAGCAGCAAACCCAGGGGGCACAATGAGCAGTTCTTC
CASSKPRGHNEQFF
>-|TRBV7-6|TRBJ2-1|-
TGTGCCAGCAGCCCTCTAGCGCCCAGCTCCTACAATGAGCAGTTCTTC
CASSPLAPSSYNEQFF
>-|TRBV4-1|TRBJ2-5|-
TGCGCCAGCAGCCAAGATCTCTTTGAGACCCAGTACTTC
CASSQDLFETQYF
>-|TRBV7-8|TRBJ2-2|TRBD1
TGTGCCAGCAGCCCACGGACAGGATCCAACACCGGGGAGCTGTTTTTT
CASSPRTGSNTGELFF
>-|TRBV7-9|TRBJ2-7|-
TGTGCCAGCAGCTCCGCAGGGCCATACGAGCAGTACTTC
CASSSAGPYEQYF
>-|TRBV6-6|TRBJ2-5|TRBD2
TGTGCCAGCCGGGACTATAGCGGGGGGGCTCGGGAGACCCAGTACTTC
CASRDYSGGARETQYF
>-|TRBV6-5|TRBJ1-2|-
TGTGCCAGCAGTTCCTTTGGACAGCAACCTAACTATGGCTACACCTTC
CASSSFGQQPNYGYTF
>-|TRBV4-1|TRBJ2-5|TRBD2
TGCGCCAGCAGCCACCCGGGACTAGCGGGGGGTCCGTACCAAGAGACCCAGTACTTC
CASSHPGLAGGPYQETQYF
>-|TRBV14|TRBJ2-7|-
TGTGCCAGCAGCCATCCCCAGGGTTCTAATTCCTACGAGCAGTACTTC
CASSHPQGSNSYEQYF
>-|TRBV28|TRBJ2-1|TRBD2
TGTGCCAGCAGTTTGCTAACCCTAGCGGGGGCCAACAATGAGCAGTTCTTC
CASSLLTLAGANNEQFF
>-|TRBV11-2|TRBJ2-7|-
TGTGCCAGCAGCCGACAGCGCTCCTACGAGCAGTACTTC
CASSRQRSYEQYF
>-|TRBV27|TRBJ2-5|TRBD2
TGTGCCAGCAGAAATCTAGCGGGGGGAGAGACCCAGTACTTC
CASRNLAGGETQYF
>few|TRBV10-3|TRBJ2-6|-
TGTGCCATCAGTGTGGCCGACTCTGGGGCCAACGTCCTGACTTTC
CAISVADSGANVLTF
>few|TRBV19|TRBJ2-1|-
TGTGCCAGTAGTACGTTGAATGAGCAGTTCTTC
CASSTLNEQFF